This TCR beta chain is from a study of blood T cell repertoires in COVID-19. The wider study: Researchers got acute and convalescent COVID-19 samples from the United States, Italy and Spain. T cells, B-cell-depleted T cells, or PBMCs supplied cDNA or gDNA.

Germline CDR1 is LGHNA and CDR2 is YNFKEQ. With V trimmed by 2 bases and J by 5 bases, 7 bases remained unmatched. This CDR3 comprises 17 residues. Original methodology: Counts of nucleated cells, estimated from reference gene primer amplification, were obtained. TCRdb's table, derived via immunoSEQ multiplex PCR, lists solely in-frame clones and lacks some. The V and J calls and clone size are taken from that table; D and trimming were inferred from the DNA. The table lists some 89,000 clones, approximately 79% of them singletons, with approximately 10% in the top ten. This clone has a handful of counts.

The sequencing input was peripheral blood. The rearrangement links TRBV4-2 to TRBJ2-4, with TRBD2 matching over 12 bases. The sequence was obtained from a man between 65 and 80 years old with acute or convalescent COVID-19. CDR3 DNA sequence: TGTGCCAGCAGCCAACATCTAGCGGGGGGGCGGCAAAACATTCAGTACTTC. Translation gives CASSQHLAGGRQNIQYF.